The rows below give T cell receptor beta chains drawn from one sample of a study of T-cell reconstitution after alpha-beta-depleted transplantation in children. TCRdb re-called the PCR reads through MiXCR, storing one row per CDR3 protein. This table has hundreds of thousands of distinct CDR3 sequences, around a third appearing once. This material consisted of PBMCs from the stem cell graft donor, taken from the stem cell graft. The receptor set was obtained from a human donor who donated a stem cell graft to a child with aplastic anemia. Both conserved end residues are part of each CDR3. A D gene is named only where the DNA matches it firmly. Clone size appears in some rows only: once, few, many, or a class for an expanded clone.

v_call | clone_size | d_call | cdr3_length | cdr3_aa
TRBV7-9 | . | TRBD2 | 16 | CASSTQLAAIPNEQFF
TRBV5-6 | . | . | 14 | CASSFGVLSYEQYF
TRBV29-1 | . | . | 14 | CSVGDTTTNEKLFF
TRBV6-5 | few | TRBD1 | 15 | CASSTRDSSAQPQHF
TRBV5-5 | . | . | 14 | CASAPGPLQETQYF
TRBV5-1 | . | . | 14 | CASSFQGANEKLFF
TRBV20-1 | few | . | 16 | CSARAPSRGATYGYTF
TRBV5-1 | once | TRBD2 | 16 | CASSLPGLARPDTQYF
TRBV29-1 | few | . | 13 | CSVRFTQGSPLHF
TRBV5-1 | . | . | 17 | CASSIGTSWRGPGTQYF
TRBV27 | few | TRBD2 | 17 | CASSSHASSGRNNEQFF
TRBV6-1 | few | . | 16 | CASSKSDTPRYYEQFF
TRBV15 | few | . | 13 | CATSSSFGEKLFF
TRBV15 | . | . | 14 | CATSRDWDTGEAFF
TRBV12-3/TRBV12-4 | . | TRBD2 | 15 | CASSSRGVSYNEQFF
TRBV18 | . | . | 17 | CASSPSLLEGAGTEAFF
TRBV27 | . | . | 15 | CASSWRRVMNTEAFF
TRBV10-3 | . | . | 12 | CAISLTGSEQFF
TRBV7-2 | . | . | 12 | CASSLIGGEEFF
TRBV27 | . | . | 15 | CASSSHREIDAEAFF
TRBV9 | few | . | 16 | CASSPSGVGSYNEQFF
TRBV12-3/TRBV12-4 | many | . | 14 | CASSSDGHNQPQHF
TRBV29-1 | . | . | 12 | CSARLAKNIQYF
TRBV7-2 | . | . | 14 | CASSSRGGINEQYF
TRBV12-3/TRBV12-4 | few | . | 11 | CASSYTYEQYF
TRBV6-5 | few | . | 11 | CASRMGQGAFF
TRBV7-2 | . | . | 13 | CASSLLGYTEAFF
TRBV18 | . | . | 17 | CASSPPSRQSNTGELFF
TRBV29-1 | . | TRBD1 | 13 | CSVPGQGTNVLTF
TRBV12-3/TRBV12-4 | few | TRBD1 | 15 | CASSFYRGLVEKLFF
TRBV7-3 | . | TRBD2 | 15 | CASSLGGRGYNEQFF
TRBV20-1 | few | . | 14 | CSAKVEGMNTEAFF
TRBV12-3/TRBV12-4 | . | . | 17 | CASSLVWGRGRNQPQHF
TRBV28 | . | TRBD2 | 16 | CASSLRPGLATDTQYF
TRBV6-2/TRBV6-3 | few | TRBD1 | 15 | CASSFSGTGVKEAFF
TRBV12-3/TRBV12-4 | . | . | 15 | CASSFIRSAYNEQFF
TRBV5-1 | few | . | 13 | CASRGPSTDTQYF
TRBV18 | few | . | 15 | CASSPGGGLNEKLFF
TRBV7-8 | once | . | 14 | CASSSPGSGYEQYF
TRBV28 | few | TRBD1 | 13 | CASRTAGQMNYTF
TRBV7-6 | . | . | 14 | CASSYSGERETQYF
TRBV5-6 | . | TRBD2 | 17 | CASSSTRLAGGTDTQYF
TRBV28 | few | . | 13 | CASSPQINTEAFF
TRBV5-1 | few | TRBD2 | 15 | CASSLGPGLAGEGFF
TRBV6-5 | . | TRBD2 | 16 | CASSRRPGLAAYEQYF
TRBV13 | few | . | 14 | CASSFQRTLYGYTF
TRBV12-3/TRBV12-4 | . | . | 14 | CASSLQGRVVEQYF
TRBV11-1 | . | TRBD1 | 18 | CASSLIWSGGARGETQYF
TRBV4-3 | . | . | 13 | CASSRSYRELAFF
TRBV15 | . | TRBD2 | 17 | CATSRGYRTSGNNEQFF
TRBV20-1 | . | TRBD2 | 14 | CSARKGLAYNEQFF
TRBV12-3/TRBV12-4 | few | TRBD1 | 13 | CASSTQGAKGYTF
TRBV6-1 | . | . | 15 | CASSVLGGAGDGYTF
TRBV11-2 | . | TRBD2 | 20 | CASSLERIGRARWAKNIQYF
TRBV29-1 | . | . | 13 | CSVVVDRLETQYF